Reported below is one T cell receptor (beta chain). Clones were sequenced by immunoSEQ multiplex PCR, and TCRdb holds only the in-frame ones, with some missing. Here the sample spans about 660,000 clones, roughly 88% being singletons. These data originate in a study of shared T cell receptors in the human thymus. These same records also appear under a second study, on human thymus T cells. That study adds: Use of V and J genes seemed skewed within the thymic and blood repertoires.

The receptor was isolated from a boy younger than two with a congenital heart defect. Sequenced input: thymocytes.

The CDR3 nucleotides are TGCACCAGCAGCCAAGGGAGGTCGGGGGAGCAGTACTTC. Its translation is CTSSQGRSGEQYF. This rearrangement joins TRBV1 to TRBJ2-7; the table's D call, TRBD2, was not checked against the DNA. TRBV1 counts as a pseudogene. This CDR3 is built from 13 residues.